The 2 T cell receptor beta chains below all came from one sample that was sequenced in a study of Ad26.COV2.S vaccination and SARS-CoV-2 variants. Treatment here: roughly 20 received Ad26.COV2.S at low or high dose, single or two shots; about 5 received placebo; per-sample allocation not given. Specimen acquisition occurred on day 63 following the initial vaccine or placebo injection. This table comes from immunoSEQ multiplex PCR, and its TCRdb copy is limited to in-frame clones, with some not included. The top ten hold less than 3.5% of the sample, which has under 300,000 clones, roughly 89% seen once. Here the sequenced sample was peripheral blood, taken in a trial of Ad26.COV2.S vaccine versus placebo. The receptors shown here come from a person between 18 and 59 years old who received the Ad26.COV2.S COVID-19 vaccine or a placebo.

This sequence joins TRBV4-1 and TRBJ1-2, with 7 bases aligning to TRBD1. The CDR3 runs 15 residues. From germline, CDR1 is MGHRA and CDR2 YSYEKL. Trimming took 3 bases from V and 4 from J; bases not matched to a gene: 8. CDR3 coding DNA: TGCGCCAGCAGCCACGGAAGGGGGCCAAGCTATGGCTACACCTTC. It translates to CASSHGRGPSYGYTF.

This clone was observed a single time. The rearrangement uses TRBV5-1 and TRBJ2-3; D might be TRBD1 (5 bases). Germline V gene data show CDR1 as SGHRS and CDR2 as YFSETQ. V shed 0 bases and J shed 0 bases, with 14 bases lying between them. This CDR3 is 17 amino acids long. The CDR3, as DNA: TGCGCCAGCAGCTTGGGACAGTCTGGGTTTAGCACAGATACGCAGTATTTT. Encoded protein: CASSLGQSGFSTDTQYF. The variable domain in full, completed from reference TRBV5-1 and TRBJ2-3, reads KAGVTQTPRYLIKTRGQQVTLSCSPISGHRSVSWYQQTPGQGLQFLFEYFSETQRNKGNFPGRFSGRQFSNSRSEMNVSTLELGDSALYLCASSLGQSGFSTDTQYFGPGTRLTVL.